This T cell receptor beta chain was sequenced during a study of Graves' ophthalmopathy and Graves' hyperthyroidism. Findings and limits, study-wide: Most expanded clonotypes from thyroid (those above 0.001 frequency) were also found in blood.

Germline-derived CDR1 and CDR2 are KGHSH and LQKENI. The CDR3 contains 13 residues. The V and J ends lost 3 bases and 4 bases respectively, with 7 bases between them. This clonotype was picked up many times. The antigen remains unidentified. Beta-chain TCR CDR3 regions were amplified from RNA transcripts. Second-round multiplex PCR came after first-round RT-PCR with HTBI primers. One entry per CDR3 protein, called by TCRdb with MiXCR from the multiplex PCR reads. The repertoire has hundreds of thousands of distinct CDR3 sequences, around 21% of them found once; the top ten carry more than 2.5%. The chain employs TRBV18 and TRBJ1-5, with D hard to call. The receptor's source is a woman aged 18-29 years with stable Graves' hyperthyroidism. Sequences were obtained from peripheral blood. CDR3: CASSPQENQPQHF. The CDR3 nucleotides read TGTGCCAGCTCACCGCAGGAGAATCAGCCCCAGCATTTT.